The 18 T cell receptor beta chains below come from one sample, sequenced in a study of human T cells and chemical hapten exposure (dated by TCRdb to the early 2020s). Library generation was performed with RACE. Sequencing relied on a NextSeq 500. In-frame beta chains were kept once TCRdb had trimmed the public reads at Q25 with fastp and called clones with MiXCR. Rows merge per CDR3 protein into single entries with the most common DNA and genes. The sample includes about 69,000 distinct CDR3 sequences, with about 9.3% observed a single time. 6.5% to 8.5% of the sample is taken by the ten largest. What this sample's time point label stands for: patch test 2, 6 weeks after DPC sensitization. What this sample's treatment or condition label stands for: therapeutic diphenylcyclopropenone sensitization with weekly scalp DPC. The material was whole blood, obtained in connection with sensitization to the hapten diphenylcyclopropenone (DPC). These receptor sequences come from a woman aged 45-59 years with alopecia areata. Some clones in this sample may be carry-over from other donors' samples.

Regarding this clonotype: A read error may produce the germline difference seen at one junction end. The J gene is TRBJ2-2, the V gene TRBV11-2; weak D call: TRBD2 (6 bases). The germline gives CDR1 SGHAT, CDR2 FQNNGV. This CDR3 is 15 amino acids long. The CDR3 reads CASSRSSGRTGGLFF. DNA for the CDR3: TGTGCCAGCAGCCGTTCCTCAGGGAGGACCGGGGGGCTGTTTTTT. Together with reference TRBV11-2 and TRBJ2-2, the CDR3 gives the full variable domain: EAGVAQSPRYKIIEKRQSVAFWCNPISGHATLYWYQQILGQGPKLLIQFQNNGVVDDSQLPKDRFSAERLKGVDSTLKIQPAKLEDSAVYLCASSRSSGRTGGLFFGEGSRLTVL.

In the case of this clonotype: Germline and junction disagree at one end, which may indicate a read error. CDR3 DNA sequence: TGCGTCAGCAGCACTCTGGAGGGAGGACAAGAGACCCAGTACTTC. Its protein is CVSSTLEGGQETQYF. V and J are TRBV10-1 and TRBJ2-5, with a tentative D call TRBD2 (6 bases). CDR1 and CDR2 from the germline V gene are WNHNN and SYGVQD (reference sequence). The CDR3 sequence is 15 residues long.

The CDR3 coding sequence is TGTGCCAGCAGTTTAATGGGAAACACTGAAGCTTTCTTT. Amino acid sequence: CASSLMGNTEAFF. The chain joins TRBV11-3 to TRBJ1-1; D remains ambiguous. Germline CDR1 is SGHNT and CDR2 is YENEEA. The CDR3 has 13 amino acids. Trimming took off 6 bases at V and 2 bases at J, with 10 bases between the two ends. Based on the CDR3 plus reference TRBV11-3 and TRBJ1-1, the full variable domain is EAGVVQSPRYKIIEKKQPVAFWCNPISGHNTLYWYLQNLGQGPELLIRYENEEAVDDSQLPKDRFSAERLKGVDSTLKIQPAELGDSAVYLCASSLMGNTEAFFGQGTRLTVV.

This clonotype was recorded at least ten times. The V call is TRBV29-1, the J call TRBJ2-1; D is possibly TRBD1 (6 bases). The CDR3 extends over 12 amino acids. The V end lost 8 bases, the J end lost 1 base, and 9 bases lay between the germline ends. Germline V gene sequence: CDR1 SQVTM, CDR2 ANQGSEA. This CDR3 is CSLTGSYNEQFF. CDR3 sequence (DNA): TGCAGCCTTACAGGGTCCTACAATGAGCAGTTCTTC.

The chain is built from TRBV20-1 and TRBJ1-1; 7 nucleotides align to TRBD1. J lost 4 bases, V lost 3 bases, and 8 bases had no gene match. CDR3 length: 14 residues. Germline CDR1 reads DFQATT; CDR2 reads SNEGSKA (reference sequence). DNA for the CDR3: TGCAGTGCTAGGGGCCAGAGACAGGGCACTGAAGCTTTCTTT. Translated: CSARGQRQGTEAFF.

The chain couples TRBV2 to TRBJ2-7; D gene ambiguous. The CDR3 runs 12 residues. The germline V gene encodes CDR1 SNHLY and CDR2 FYNNEI. V dropped 7 bases and J dropped 1 base, with 8 bases sitting between them. CDR3 region: CASKSGSYEQYF. CDR3 DNA: TGTGCCAGCAAGTCCGGTTCCTACGAGCAGTACTTC.

This clonotype came up a few times. The chain has TRBV6-6 and TRBJ2-7; a weak D match, TRBD1 (5 bases). This CDR3 comprises 12 residues. Germline values: CDR1 MNHNY, CDR2 SVGAGI (reference sequence). The V end lost 6 bases, the J end lost 5 bases, and 11 bases lay between the germline ends. The DNA of the CDR3 is TGTGCCAGCAGCCAGGGTTTCAACGAGCAGTACTTC. Translation gives CASSQGFNEQYF.

V gene TRBV7-6 combines with J gene TRBJ2-1; 8 bases map to TRBD2. V dropped 1 base and J dropped 7; count of bases not matched to a gene: 9. The CDR3 extends over 16 amino acids. CDR1 SGHVS and CDR2 FNYEAQ come from the germline V gene. CDR3 sequence (DNA): TGTGCCAGCAGCTTAGGGTGGCAGCGGGAGAGGAATGAGCAGTTCTTC. Protein: CASSLGWQRERNEQFF.

This chain uses TRBV11-3 with TRBJ2-3, with 7 bases that match TRBD1. Germline V gene data show CDR1 as SGHNT and CDR2 as YENEEA. V gave up 6 bases and J gave up 2 bases; unmatched junction bases: 5. The CDR3 has 14 amino acids. CDR3 amino acids: CASSDRDPTDTQYF. CDR3 in DNA: TGTGCCAGCAGTGACAGGGATCCCACAGATACGCAGTATTTT.

This clonotype was seen many times. The V and J genes are TRBV5-4 and TRBJ2-4; TRBD2 matches at 10 bases. The CDR3 length is 17 residues. Germline V CDR1 and CDR2: SGHNT, YYREEE (reference sequence). The ends lost 0 bases at V and 0 bases at J; junction bases unmatched: 3. The DNA of the CDR3 is TGTGCCAGCAGCTTGGTAGCGGGAGGTGTAGCCAAAAACATTCAGTACTTC. This translates into CASSLVAGGVAKNIQYF.

At least ten counts were recorded for this clonotype. V and J are TRBV11-2 and TRBJ2-7; D tentatively fits TRBD1 or TRBD2 (6 bases each). Trimming took 6 bases from V and 2 from J, leaving 8 bases between them. The length of the CDR3 is 12 residues. Germline CDR1 reads SGHAT; CDR2 reads FQNNGV. The CDR3 loop is CASSGGPYEQYF. CDR3 nucleotides: TGTGCCAGCAGTGGGGGGCCCTACGAGCAGTACTTC.

There are many counts of this clonotype. J is TRBJ1-5 and V is TRBV28, with TRBD1 matching over 7 bases. Germline CDR1 and CDR2: MDHEN and SYDVKM. V lost 6 bases, J lost 5 bases, and 7 bases stayed unmatched. This CDR3 spans 14 amino acids. In DNA, the CDR3 is TGTGCCAGCAGCGTCGGACAGGTTTATCAGCCCCAGCATTTT. Encoded protein: CASSVGQVYQPQHF.

This clonotype was counted a few times. The chain employs TRBV29-1 and TRBJ2-5; perhaps TRBD1 as D (6 bases). Per the germline V gene, CDR1 is SQVTM and CDR2 is ANQGSEA. This CDR3 is built from 18 residues. V dropped 4 bases and J dropped 0 bases, with 24 bases sitting between them. The CDR3, as DNA: TGCAGCGTTGCGCACCGCCGGGGACACATAAGGGACCAAGAGACCCAGTACTTC. Translated, it gives CSVAHRRGHIRDQETQYF.

This clonotype was counted at least ten times. This rearrangement joins TRBV5-1 to TRBJ1-1, with D possibly TRBD1 on 6 matching bases. Germline assignment: CDR1 SGHRS and CDR2 YFSETQ. V lost 4 bases and J 3 bases, leaving 16 bases between the germline ends. This CDR3 is 15 amino acids long. The CDR3 is CASSRSGGRDTEAFF. In DNA form, the CDR3 reads TGCGCCAGCAGCCGTTCTGGGGGCAGAGACACTGAAGCTTTCTTT.

The chain joins TRBV5-1 to TRBJ2-3; 11 positions match TRBD2. Germline V CDR1 and CDR2: SGHRS, YFSETQ. This CDR3 spans 17 amino acids. V lost 4 bases to trimming and J lost 4 bases; unmatched junction nucleotides: 11. CDR3 nucleotides: TGCGCCAGCAGCATGGCCACTAGCGGGAGTCTCGCAGATACGCAGTATTTT. This gives the protein CASSMATSGSLADTQYF.

The V call is TRBV29-1, the J call TRBJ2-5; D not certain. CDR1 SQVTM and CDR2 ANQGSEA come from the germline V gene. V was trimmed by 7 bases and J by 1 base, leaving 16 bases between them. CDR3 length: 14 residues. The CDR3 spells CSATSFVGQETQYF. The DNA for the CDR3 is TGCAGCGCTACCTCTTTCGTGGGCCAAGAGACCCAGTACTTC.

The V and J genes are TRBV20-1 and TRBJ2-3, with D possibly matching TRBD2 (5 bases). The V gene's germline CDR1 is DFQATT and CDR2 SNEGSKA (reference sequence). The CDR3 totals 14 residues. V was clipped by 6 bases and J by 2 bases, with 15 bases between them. DNA for the CDR3: TGCAGTGCACCCCCTGCGGGCCTCACAGATACGCAGTATTTT. Translated: CSAPPAGLTDTQYF.

This clonotype was counted ten times or more. The rearrangement joins TRBV29-1 to TRBJ1-5; possible D gene TRBD1, 6 bases. CDR3 length: 13 residues. Between the trimmed V and J ends, which lost 5 bases and 6 bases, there was a span of 14 bases. Germline loops: CDR1 SQVTM, CDR2 ANQGSEA. The chain's CDR3 is CSVSQGQGQPQHF. In DNA, the CDR3 is TGCAGCGTTTCGCAGGGGCAAGGTCAGCCCCAGCATTTT. Using reference TRBV29-1 and TRBJ1-5 for the parts outside the CDR3, the full variable domain is SAVISQKPSRDICQRGTSLTIQCQVDSQVTMMFWYRQQPGQSLTLIATANQGSEATYESGFVIDKFPISRPNLTFSTLTVSNMSPEDSSIYLCSVSQGQGQPQHFGDGTRLSIL.